This T cell receptor beta chain was identified during a study of CD8+CD57+ T cells in acquired aplastic anemia. In this sample, this clonotype turned up a few times. Patients picked for sequencing had shown CD8+CD57+ cell expansion detected by flow cytometry. Untreated patients provided the blood samples, with no therapy given before sampling. Germline assignment: CDR1 LNHDA and CDR2 SQIVND (reference sequence). The CDR3 has 17 amino acids. V trimming: 3 bases; J trimming: 0 bases; junction bases outside the gene matches: 7. TCR beta VDJ and CDR3 profiling used genomic DNA as template. TCRdb reanalysed the reads using MiXCR and keeps one entry per CDR3 protein. The table shows 400,000 to 600,000 distinct CDR3 sequences, with around 32% occurring only once.

The sequenced sample was sorted CD4+, CD8+, or CD8+CD57+ T cells (not recorded which) from PBMCs. The receptor was isolated from a human donor with aplastic anemia. This chain links TRBV19 with TRBJ1-4; 7 bases are a match to TRBD1. The CDR3 protein is CASSIWQGVATNEKLFF. The CDR3 DNA sequence: TGTGCCAGTAGTATTTGGCAGGGGGTAGCAACTAATGAAAAACTGTTTTTT.